Following are 16 T cell receptor beta chains from one sample sequenced in a study of CD4 T cells in relation to SARS-CoV-2 and coronaviruses (dated by TCRdb to the early 2020s). CD4+ T cells from unexposed donors were collected before the COVID-19 pandemic (2011-2018). Following 10 days of culture, the EasySep CD4+ T cell isolation kit was used to isolate CD4+ T cells. The library relied on the immunoSEQ multiplex PCR assay. What TCRdb holds here is the immuneACCESS table cut down to in-frame rearrangements. Part of the clones is not present; checked against another copy, under half of the missing clones reflect an unresolved V gene, and the others are unexplained. Within this sample are 13,000 or so clones, with roughly 65% of them counted one time only. 6% to 9.5% of the sample rests with the top ten. The antigens of these receptors remain unknown. The sample was CD4+ T cells from PBMCs, cultured in vitro. The receptor source for this set is a human donor in good health.

The rearrangement links TRBV19 to TRBJ2-1, with D possibly TRBD2 on 6 matching bases. The ends were cut back, 5 bases at V and 1 base at J, with 12 bases in the middle. CDR1 and CDR2 (germline): LNHDA, SQIVND (reference sequence). This CDR3 comprises 15 residues. This CDR3 reads CASSPRDLSYNEQFF. In DNA, the CDR3 is TGTGCCAGTAGTCCCAGGGACTTATCCTACAATGAGCAGTTCTTC.

V gene TRBV30 combines with J gene TRBJ1-2; D is uncertain. Trimming cost V 2 bases and J 7 bases, with 8 bases left between them. This CDR3 has 11 amino acids. Germline CDR1 reads GTSNPN; CDR2 reads SVGIG (reference sequence). The CDR3 sequence: CAWSSAGGYTF. In DNA, the CDR3 is TGTGCCTGGAGTTCGGCGGGTGGCTACACCTTC.

CDR3 DNA sequence: TGCGCCAGCGTCCTAGCGGGGGCTCAAGAGACCCAGTACTTC. It is translated as CASVLAGAQETQYF. The rearrangement joins TRBV5-1 to TRBJ2-5, with TRBD2 matching over 10 bases. The ends lost 7 bases at V and 2 bases at J; junction bases unmatched: 5. The CDR3 is 14 amino acids. Germline CDR1 and CDR2: SGHRS and YFSETQ.

The sample holds one count of this clone. The V gene is TRBV13, the J gene TRBJ2-7, with 10 bases that match TRBD2. The germline gives CDR1 PRHDT, CDR2 FYEKMQ (reference sequence). J lost 3 bases, V lost 5 bases, and 16 bases had no gene match. The length of the CDR3 is 18 residues. The CDR3 nucleotides are TGTGCCAGCAGCGTTCGCAGCGGGGGGGGTGCGAGACACTACGAGCAGTACTTC. This sequence encodes CASSVRSGGGARHYEQYF. Together with reference TRBV13 and TRBJ2-7, the CDR3 gives the full variable domain: AAGVIQSPRHLIKEKRETATLKCYPIPRHDTVYWYQQGPGQDPQFLISFYEKMQSDKGSIPDRFSAQQFSDYHSELNMSSLELGDSALYFCASSVRSGGGARHYEQYFGPGTRLTVT.

This clone was observed a handful of times. The chain employs TRBV5-1 and TRBJ1-4; 9 nucleotides line up with TRBD1. Germline V lookup: CDR1 SGHRS, CDR2 YFSETQ. After removal of 0 bases from V and 7 bases from J, the junction contained 10 bases not matched to a gene. The CDR3 consists of 17 residues. The CDR3 DNA is TGCGCCAGCAGCTTGGGAGGAACAGGGGGCCCGAGTGAAAAACTGTTTTTT. Amino acid sequence: CASSLGGTGGPSEKLFF.

V and J are TRBV4-2 and TRBJ1-4; 8 positions agree with TRBD1. J lost 0 bases, V lost 3 bases, and 3 bases had no gene match. The CDR3 length is 16 residues. Germline CDR1 and CDR2: LGHNA and YNFKEQ. CDR3 protein: CASSHGQGPTNEKLFF. CDR3 bases: TGTGCCAGCAGCCACGGACAGGGCCCAACTAATGAAAAACTGTTTTTT.

The gene calls are TRBV19 and TRBJ2-1; D is unclear. Germline V gene lookup returns CDR1 LNHDA and CDR2 SQIVND (reference sequence). The CDR3 is 13 residues long. V was cut by 6 bases and J by 4 bases, with 10 bases left in between. The CDR3 region is CASSPPAYNEQFF. The CDR3 nucleotides are TGTGCCAGTAGCCCCCCCGCTTACAATGAGCAGTTCTTC.

J is TRBJ2-1 and V is TRBV7-9; weak D call: TRBD1 (6 bases). Germline CDR1 SEHNR, CDR2 FQNEAQ (reference sequence). The CDR3 runs 14 residues. The ends were cut back, 6 bases at V and 7 bases at J, with 16 bases in the middle. CDR3 amino acids: CASSVQGARNEQFF. The CDR3, as DNA: TGTGCCAGCAGTGTACAGGGAGCTAGGAATGAGCAGTTCTTC.

This clone appeared a few times. V is TRBV18 and J is TRBJ2-3, with 7 bases that match TRBD1. Germline V CDR1 and CDR2: KGHSH, LQKENI. After removal of 3 bases from V and 8 bases from J, the junction contained 8 bases not matched to a gene. This CDR3 region has 14 residues. As DNA, the CDR3 is TGTGCCAGCTCACCCCTCCGGGACAGAATTACGCAGTATTTT. It codes for CASSPLRDRITQYF.

The rearrangement joins TRBV2 to TRBJ2-5, with D maybe TRBD2 (7 bases). This CDR3 contains 15 residues. Germline V gene lookup returns CDR1 SNHLY and CDR2 FYNNEI. Trimming shortened V by 6 bases and J by 4 bases, and 18 bases separated the two germline ends. CDR3 in DNA: TGTGCCAGCAGCCAAGACACGGGGGGCGCAGAGACCCAGTACTTC. Residues: CASSQDTGGAETQYF. Full variable domain (remainder filled in from reference TRBV2 and TRBJ2-5): EPEVTQTPSHQVTQMGQEVILRCVPISNHLYFYWYRQILGQKVEFLVSFYNNEISEKSEIFDDQFSVERPDGSNFTLKIRSTKLEDSAMYFCASSQDTGGAETQYFGPGTRLLVL.

V usage is TRBV6-4 and J usage is TRBJ2-1; the D gene is possibly TRBD2 (6 bases). V was clipped by 2 bases and J by 7 bases, with 12 bases between them. The germline V gene encodes CDR1 MRHNA and CDR2 SNTAGT. The CDR3 has 14 amino acids. The DNA of the CDR3 is TGTGCCAGCAGTGACGGGCGGGATCAAAATGAGCAGTTCTTC. It encodes CASSDGRDQNEQFF.

The chain carries TRBV2 and TRBJ2-1; 11 nucleotides line up with TRBD2. V lost 8 bases, J lost 7 bases, and 7 bases stayed unmatched. Germline lookup yields CDR1 SNHLY and CDR2 FYNNEI. This CDR3 comprises 14 residues. CDR3 sequence (DNA): TGTGCCAGCCTCGGACTAGCGGGTTTAAATGAGCAGTTCTTC. It is translated as CASLGLAGLNEQFF.

This sequence joins TRBV5-6 and TRBJ2-7; D is undetermined. V lost 0 bases to trimming and J lost 4 bases, with 5 bases between them. The V gene's germline CDR1 is SGHDT and CDR2 YYEEEE. This CDR3 has 12 amino acids. The CDR3 loop reads CASSLVGYEQYF. CDR3 in DNA: TGTGCCAGCAGCTTGGTTGGTTACGAGCAGTACTTC.

The genes are TRBV18 and TRBJ2-1; the match to TRBD2 covers 14 bases. V gave up 0 bases and J gave up 6 bases; unmatched junction bases: 1. Germline V lookup: CDR1 KGHSH, CDR2 LQKENI. This CDR3 region has 16 residues. Here the CDR3 DNA reads TGTGCCAGCTCACCACCTGGGACTAGCGGGGGCAATGAGCAGTTCTTC. Its protein is CASSPPGTSGGNEQFF.

The chain combines TRBV29-1 with TRBJ2-4, with 7 bases lining up with TRBD1. The germline CDR1 and CDR2 sequences are SQVTM and ANQGSEA. The V and J ends lost 4 bases and 5 bases, in that order; junction bases with no gene match: 11. There are 15 residues in the CDR3. CDR3 in DNA: TGCAGCGTTGCCCCACGCGACAGGGTGCAAAACATTCAGTACTTC. Translated, it gives CSVAPRDRVQNIQYF.

V usage is TRBV30 and J usage is TRBJ2-7; no clear D. V lost 4 bases to trimming and J lost 3 bases, with 7 bases between them. The CDR3 runs 11 residues. The germline gives CDR1 GTSNPN, CDR2 SVGIG (reference sequence). This CDR3 reads CAWTSSYEQYF. The CDR3, as DNA: TGTGCCTGGACCTCGAGCTACGAGCAGTACTTC.